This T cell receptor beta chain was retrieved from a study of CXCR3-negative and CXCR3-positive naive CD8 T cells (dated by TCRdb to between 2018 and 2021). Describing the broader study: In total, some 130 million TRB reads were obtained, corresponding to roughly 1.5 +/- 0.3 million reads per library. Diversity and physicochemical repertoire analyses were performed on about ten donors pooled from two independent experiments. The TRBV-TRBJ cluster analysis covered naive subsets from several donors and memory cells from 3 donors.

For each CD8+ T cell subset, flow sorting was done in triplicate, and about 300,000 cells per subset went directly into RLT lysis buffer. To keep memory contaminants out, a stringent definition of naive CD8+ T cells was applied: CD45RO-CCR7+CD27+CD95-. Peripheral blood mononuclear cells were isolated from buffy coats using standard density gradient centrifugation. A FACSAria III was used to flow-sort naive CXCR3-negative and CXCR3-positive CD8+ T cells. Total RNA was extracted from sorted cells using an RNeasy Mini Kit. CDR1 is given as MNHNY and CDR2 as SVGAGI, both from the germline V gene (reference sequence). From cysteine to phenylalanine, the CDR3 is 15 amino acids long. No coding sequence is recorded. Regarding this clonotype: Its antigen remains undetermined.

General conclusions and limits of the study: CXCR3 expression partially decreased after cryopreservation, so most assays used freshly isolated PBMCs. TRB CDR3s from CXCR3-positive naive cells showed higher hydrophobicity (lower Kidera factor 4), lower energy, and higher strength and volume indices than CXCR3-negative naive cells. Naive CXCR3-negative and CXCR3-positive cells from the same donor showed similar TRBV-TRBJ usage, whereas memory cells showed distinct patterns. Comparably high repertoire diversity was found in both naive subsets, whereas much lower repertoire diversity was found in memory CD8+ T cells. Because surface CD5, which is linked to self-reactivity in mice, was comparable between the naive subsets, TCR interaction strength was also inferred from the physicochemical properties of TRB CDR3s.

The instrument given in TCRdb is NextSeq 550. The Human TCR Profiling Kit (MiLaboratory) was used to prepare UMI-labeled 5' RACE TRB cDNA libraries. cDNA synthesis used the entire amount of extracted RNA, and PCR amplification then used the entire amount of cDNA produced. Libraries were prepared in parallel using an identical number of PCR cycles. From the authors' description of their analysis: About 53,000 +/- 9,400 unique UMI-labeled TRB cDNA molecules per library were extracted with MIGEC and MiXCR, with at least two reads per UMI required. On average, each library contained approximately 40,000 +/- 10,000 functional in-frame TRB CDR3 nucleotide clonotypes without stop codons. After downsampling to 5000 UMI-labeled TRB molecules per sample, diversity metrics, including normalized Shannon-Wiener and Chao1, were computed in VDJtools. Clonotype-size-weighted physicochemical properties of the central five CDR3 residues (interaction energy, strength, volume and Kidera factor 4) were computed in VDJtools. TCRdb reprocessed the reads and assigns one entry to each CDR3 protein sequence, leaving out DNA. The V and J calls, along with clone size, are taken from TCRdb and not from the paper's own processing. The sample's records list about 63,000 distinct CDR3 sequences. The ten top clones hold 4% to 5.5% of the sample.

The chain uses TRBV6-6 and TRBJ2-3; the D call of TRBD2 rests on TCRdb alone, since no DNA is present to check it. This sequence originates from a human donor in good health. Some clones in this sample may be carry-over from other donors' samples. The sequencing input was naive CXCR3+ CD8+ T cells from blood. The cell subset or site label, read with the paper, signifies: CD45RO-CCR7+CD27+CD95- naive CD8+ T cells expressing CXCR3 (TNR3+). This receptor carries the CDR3 CASSAGTSGGRETYF.